This T cell receptor beta chain was sequenced in a study of T cells in narcolepsy. Study summary: Enrolled donors included narcolepsy type 1 or type 2 patients and healthy controls.

Only in-frame clones appear in the TCRdb table, and some are missing; sequencing was by immunoSEQ multiplex PCR. The sample shows fewer than 40,000 clones, under 90% of them seen only once. This CDR3 spans 11 amino acids. Germline assignment: CDR1 DFQATT and CDR2 SNEGSKA (reference sequence). Trimming cost V 3 bases and J 3 bases, with 6 bases left between them. There are a few counts of this clone. Its cognate antigen is unknown. At the DNA level, this CDR3 is encoded by other sequences in the same sample as well. Overall study results and limits: Autoreactive clone sequences were missing from some blood memory CD4+ repertoires. Comparing one patient's CSF and blood CD4+ clonotypes highlighted HCRT- and TRIB2-specific autoreactive clonotypes.

The chain links TRBV20-1 to TRBJ2-7; a possible D gene is TRBD2 (5 bases). The receptor's source is a human donor with narcolepsy. Input material: CD45RA- memory CD4+ T cells from PBMCs. For the CDR3, the DNA is TGCAGTGCTAGGGGAGACTACGAGCAGTACTTC. It specifies CSARGDYEQYF.